The rows below give T cell receptor beta chains drawn from one sample of a study of cytomegalovirus exposure and HLA in healthy donors. Data came from immunoSEQ multiplex PCR; TCRdb stores just in-frame clones and leaves some out. The sample holds fewer than 200,000 clones; roughly nine tenths are singletons and the top ten take roughly 5.8%. What was sequenced was PBMCs. Every receptor here comes from a woman in her 30s in good health and CMV-seronegative. The CDR3 runs from the conserved cysteine through the conserved F or W. The order of the fields is clone size, D gene, V gene, J gene, CDR3 protein, CDR3 DNA. The D gene is left open where the match is weak. Some rows have no size entry. The others give once, few or many, or a class for an expanded clone.

clone size: .
D gene: TRBD1
V gene: TRBV30
J gene: TRBJ1-4
CDR3 protein: CAWSLTGATNEKLFF
CDR3 DNA: TGTGCCTGGAGTCTCACAGGGGCAACTAATGAAAAACTGTTTTTT

clone size: few
D gene: TRBD1
V gene: TRBV5-6
J gene: TRBJ2-7
CDR3 protein: CASSSRDSYEQYF
CDR3 DNA: TGTGCCAGCAGCTCTCGGGACAGCTACGAGCAGTACTTC

clone size: .
D gene: TRBD2
V gene: TRBV5-5
J gene: TRBJ2-1
CDR3 protein: CASSLAPSGSFVNEQFF
CDR3 DNA: TGTGCCAGCAGCTTGGCACCTAGCGGGAGCTTCGTCAATGAGCAGTTCTTC

clone size: .
D gene: .
V gene: TRBV29-1
J gene: TRBJ2-7
CDR3 protein: CSVCPDLTYEQYF
CDR3 DNA: TGCAGCGTTTGTCCGGACCTTACCTACGAGCAGTACTTC

clone size: .
D gene: .
V gene: TRBV27
J gene: TRBJ1-1
CDR3 protein: CASSFTVNTEAFF
CDR3 DNA: TGTGCCAGCAGTTTTACGGTGAACACTGAAGCTTTCTTT

clone size: .
D gene: .
V gene: TRBV4-3
J gene: TRBJ1-2
CDR3 protein: CASSQDSRRNYGYTF
CDR3 DNA: TGCGCCAGCAGCCAAGATTCGCGTCGTAACTATGGCTACACCTTC

clone size: once
D gene: .
V gene: TRBV2
J gene: TRBJ1-1
CDR3 protein: CASSVTLLNTEAFF
CDR3 DNA: TGTGCCAGCAGTGTCACGCTTTTGAACACTGAAGCTTTCTTT

clone size: .
D gene: .
V gene: TRBV20-1
J gene: TRBJ1-1
CDR3 protein: CSAWGGSGAFF
CDR3 DNA: TGCAGTGCCTGGGGGGGGTCTGGAGCTTTCTTT

clone size: .
D gene: .
V gene: TRBV10-3
J gene: TRBJ2-7
CDR3 protein: CAISVSDKNLGEQYF
CDR3 DNA: TGTGCCATCAGTGTATCCGACAAGAATTTAGGCGAGCAGTACTTC

clone size: .
D gene: .
V gene: TRBV6-6
J gene: TRBJ1-1
CDR3 protein: CASSSTGTGYTEAFF
CDR3 DNA: TGTGCCAGCAGTTCAACAGGGACGGGTTACACTGAAGCTTTCTTT

clone size: .
D gene: .
V gene: TRBV28
J gene: TRBJ2-2
CDR3 protein: CASSLPPTGGANTGELFF
CDR3 DNA: TGTGCCAGCAGTTTACCCCCCACCGGGGGCGCGAACACCGGGGAGCTGTTTTTT

clone size: .
D gene: .
V gene: TRBV28
J gene: TRBJ1-1
CDR3 protein: CASSHTRVSTEAFF
CDR3 DNA: TGTGCCAGCAGCCATACCAGGGTGTCCACTGAAGCTTTCTTT

clone size: .
D gene: .
V gene: TRBV7-9
J gene: TRBJ2-1
CDR3 protein: CASSRGGDEQFF
CDR3 DNA: TGTGCCAGCAGCAGAGGGGGTGATGAGCAGTTCTTC

clone size: .
D gene: .
V gene: TRBV5-1
J gene: TRBJ2-7
CDR3 protein: CASSLSPVGEQYF
CDR3 DNA: TGCGCCAGCAGCTTAAGTCCCGTAGGGGAGCAGTACTTC

clone size: .
D gene: .
V gene: TRBV6-4
J gene: TRBJ1-1
CDR3 protein: CASKRQRRGAFF
CDR3 DNA: TGTGCCAGCAAACGCCAGCGCCGGGGGGCTTTCTTT

clone size: .
D gene: TRBD2
V gene: TRBV6-1
J gene: TRBJ2-1
CDR3 protein: CASSEDSGGHNEQFF
CDR3 DNA: TGTGCCAGCAGTGAAGATAGCGGGGGACACAATGAGCAGTTCTTC

clone size: .
D gene: .
V gene: TRBV19
J gene: TRBJ1-5
CDR3 protein: CASSHRRQRNQPQHF
CDR3 DNA: TGTGCCAGTAGTCATCGAAGACAGCGCAATCAGCCCCAGCATTTT

clone size: .
D gene: TRBD1
V gene: TRBV7-2
J gene: TRBJ1-5
CDR3 protein: CASSSGQGNNQPQHF
CDR3 DNA: TGTGCCAGCAGCTCAGGACAGGGAAACAATCAGCCCCAGCATTTT

clone size: .
D gene: TRBD1
V gene: TRBV5-1
J gene: TRBJ1-2
CDR3 protein: CASSPGTGDSRYTF
CDR3 DNA: TGCGCCAGCAGCCCCGGGACAGGGGATTCTCGCTACACCTTC

clone size: .
D gene: TRBD2
V gene: TRBV6-1
J gene: TRBJ2-7
CDR3 protein: CASRVSGSSYEQYF
CDR3 DNA: TGTGCCAGCAGGGTTAGCGGGAGCTCCTACGAGCAGTACTTC

clone size: .
D gene: .
V gene: TRBV19
J gene: TRBJ2-7
CDR3 protein: CASSSRDGPYEQYF
CDR3 DNA: TGTGCCAGTAGTTCCCGGGACGGCCCCTACGAGCAGTACTTC

clone size: once
D gene: .
V gene: TRBV19
J gene: TRBJ1-4
CDR3 protein: CASKVFGRDEKLFF
CDR3 DNA: TGTGCCAGTAAGGTTTTCGGCAGGGACGAAAAACTGTTTTTT

clone size: .
D gene: .
V gene: TRBV13
J gene: TRBJ1-2
CDR3 protein: CASSQRGLHGYTF
CDR3 DNA: TGTGCCAGCAGCCAGAGGGGGTTACACGGCTACACCTTC

clone size: .
D gene: .
V gene: TRBV13
J gene: TRBJ1-5
CDR3 protein: CASSLARGVGNQPQHF
CDR3 DNA: TGTGCCAGCAGCTTAGCCCGGGGGGTAGGCAATCAGCCCCAGCATTTT

clone size: .
D gene: TRBD2
V gene: TRBV27
J gene: TRBJ2-7
CDR3 protein: CASSFAGGAYEQYF
CDR3 DNA: TGTGCCAGCAGTTTCGCGGGAGGGGCGTACGAGCAGTACTTC